The source of this T cell receptor (beta chain) is a study of CD8 T cells in Susac syndrome. With random hexamers, about 0.45 to 1 ug RNA was reverse transcribed. Each CDR3 protein gets one entry after TCRdb re-called the immunoSEQ multiplex PCR reads with MiXCR. Here the sample spans roughly 300,000 distinct CDR3 sequences, about 85% being singletons. The V gene end was trimmed by 5 bases and the J gene end by 3 bases; junction bases not matched to a gene: 4. Germline assignment: CDR1 SEHNR and CDR2 FQNEAQ (reference sequence). The CDR3 has 14 residues. The material sequenced was CD8+ T cells from PBMCs. This clonotype was obtained from a human donor with multiple sclerosis. The chain is built from TRBV7-9 and TRBJ2-7; 10 bases align to TRBD2. CDR3 in DNA: TGTGCCAGCAGCCCTAGCGGGAGATACTACGAGCAGTACTTC. It translates to CASSPSGRYYEQYF.